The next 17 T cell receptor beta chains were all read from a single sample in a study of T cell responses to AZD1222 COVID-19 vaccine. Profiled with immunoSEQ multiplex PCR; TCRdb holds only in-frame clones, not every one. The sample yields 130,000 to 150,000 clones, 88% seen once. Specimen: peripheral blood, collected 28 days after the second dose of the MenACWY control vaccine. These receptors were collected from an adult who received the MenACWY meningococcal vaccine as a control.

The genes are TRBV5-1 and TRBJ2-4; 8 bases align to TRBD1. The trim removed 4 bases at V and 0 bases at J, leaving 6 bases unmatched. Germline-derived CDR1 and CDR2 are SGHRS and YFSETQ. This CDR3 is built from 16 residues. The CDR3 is CASSPRQGLAKNIQYF. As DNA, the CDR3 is TGCGCCAGCAGCCCCCGACAGGGGCTAGCCAAAAACATTCAGTACTTC.

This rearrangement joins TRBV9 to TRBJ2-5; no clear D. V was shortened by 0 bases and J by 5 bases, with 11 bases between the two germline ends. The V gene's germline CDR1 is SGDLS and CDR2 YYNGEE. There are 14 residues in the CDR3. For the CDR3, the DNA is TGTGCCAGCAGCGTAGGTGGGTTGGGGGAGACCCAGTACTTC. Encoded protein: CASSVGGLGETQYF.

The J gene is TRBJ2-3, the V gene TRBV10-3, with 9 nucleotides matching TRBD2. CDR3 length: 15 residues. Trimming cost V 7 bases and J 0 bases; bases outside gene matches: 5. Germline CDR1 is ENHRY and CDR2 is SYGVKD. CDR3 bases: TGTGCCATCAACCCCCTAGCGGGGAGCACAGATACGCAGTATTTT. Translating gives CAINPLAGSTDTQYF.

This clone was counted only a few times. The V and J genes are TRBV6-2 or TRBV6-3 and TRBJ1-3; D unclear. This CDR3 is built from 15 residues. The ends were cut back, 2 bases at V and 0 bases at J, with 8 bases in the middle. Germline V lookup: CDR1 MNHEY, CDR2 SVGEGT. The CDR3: CASSYPRTSGNTIYF. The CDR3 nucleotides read TGTGCCAGCAGTTACCCCCGAACCTCTGGAAACACCATATATTTT.

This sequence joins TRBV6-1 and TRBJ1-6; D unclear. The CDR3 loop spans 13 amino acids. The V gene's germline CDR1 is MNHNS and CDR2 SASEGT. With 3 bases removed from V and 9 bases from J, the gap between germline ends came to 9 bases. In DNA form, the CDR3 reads TGTGCCAGCAGTGATGGACCCGGTTCACCCCTCCACTTT. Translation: CASSDGPGSPLHF.

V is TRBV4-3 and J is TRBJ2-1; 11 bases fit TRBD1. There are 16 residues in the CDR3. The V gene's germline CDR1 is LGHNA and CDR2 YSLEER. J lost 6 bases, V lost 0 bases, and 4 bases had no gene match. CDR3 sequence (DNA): TGCGCCAGCAGCCAAGACCCGGGACAGGGGGGCAATGAGCAGTTCTTC. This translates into CASSQDPGQGGNEQFF.

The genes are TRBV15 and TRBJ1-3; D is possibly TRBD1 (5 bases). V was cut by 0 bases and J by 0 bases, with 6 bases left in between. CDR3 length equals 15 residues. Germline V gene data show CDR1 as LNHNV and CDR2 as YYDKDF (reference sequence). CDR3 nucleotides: TGTGCCACCAGCAGAGATGGGGGCTCTGGAAACACCATATATTTT. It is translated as CATSRDGGSGNTIYF.

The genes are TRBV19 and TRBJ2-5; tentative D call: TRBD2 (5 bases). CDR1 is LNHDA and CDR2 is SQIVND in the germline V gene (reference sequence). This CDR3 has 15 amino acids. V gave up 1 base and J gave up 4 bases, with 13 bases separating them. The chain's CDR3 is CASSIGGPRGETQYF. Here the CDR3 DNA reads TGTGCCAGTAGTATAGGAGGCCCACGGGGAGAGACCCAGTACTTC.

CDR3 loop: CASRQANRQGGNGYTF. The CDR3 DNA follows: TGTGCCAGCAGGCAAGCCAATCGACAGGGCGGGAATGGCTACACCTTC. The chain recombines TRBV28 with TRBJ1-2, with 7 nucleotides matching TRBD1. The CDR3 has 16 amino acids. V gave up 6 bases and J gave up 6 bases; unmatched junction bases: 16. The germline CDR1 and CDR2 sequences are MDHEN and SYDVKM.

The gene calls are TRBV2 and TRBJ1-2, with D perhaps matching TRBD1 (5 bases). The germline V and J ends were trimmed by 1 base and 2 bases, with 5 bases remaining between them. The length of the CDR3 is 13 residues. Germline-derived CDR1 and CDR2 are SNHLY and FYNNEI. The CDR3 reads CASSEGGNYGYTF. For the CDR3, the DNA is TGTGCCAGCAGTGAAGGGGGGAACTATGGCTACACCTTC.

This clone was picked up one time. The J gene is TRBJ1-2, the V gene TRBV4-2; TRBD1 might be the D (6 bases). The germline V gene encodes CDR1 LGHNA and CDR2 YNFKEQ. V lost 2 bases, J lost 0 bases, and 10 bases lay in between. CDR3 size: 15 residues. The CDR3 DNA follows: TGTGCCAGCAGCCAATCCAGGGGAGCTAACTATGGCTACACCTTC. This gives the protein CASSQSRGANYGYTF.

In nucleotides, the CDR3 is TGTGCCAGCAGCTTGCTACAGCAAAACACTGAAGCTTTCTTT. Its protein product is CASSLLQQNTEAFF. The chain joins TRBV7-9 to TRBJ1-1; D ambiguous. Trimming shortened V by 3 bases and J by 2 bases, and 10 bases separated the two germline ends. The germline V gene encodes CDR1 SEHNR and CDR2 FQNEAQ (reference sequence). CDR3 length: 14 residues.

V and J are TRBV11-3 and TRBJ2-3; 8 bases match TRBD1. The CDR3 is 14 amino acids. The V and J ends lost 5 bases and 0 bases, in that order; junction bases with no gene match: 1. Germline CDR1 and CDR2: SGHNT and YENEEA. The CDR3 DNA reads TGTGCCAGCAGCCGACAGGGGAGCACAGATACGCAGTATTTT. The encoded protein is CASSRQGSTDTQYF.

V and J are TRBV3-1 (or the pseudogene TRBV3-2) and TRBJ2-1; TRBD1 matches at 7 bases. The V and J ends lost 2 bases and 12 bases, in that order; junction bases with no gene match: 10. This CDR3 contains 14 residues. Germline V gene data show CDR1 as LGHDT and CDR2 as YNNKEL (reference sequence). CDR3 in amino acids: CASSQTNDRAGQFF. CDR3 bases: TGTGCCAGCAGCCAAACTAACGACAGGGCAGGGCAGTTCTTC.

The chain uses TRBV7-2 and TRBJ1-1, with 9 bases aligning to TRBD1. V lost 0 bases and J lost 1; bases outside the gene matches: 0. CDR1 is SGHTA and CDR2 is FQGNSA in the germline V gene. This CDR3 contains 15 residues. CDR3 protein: CASSLAGQGNTEAFF. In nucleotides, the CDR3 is TGTGCCAGCAGCTTAGCGGGACAGGGGAACACTGAAGCTTTCTTT.

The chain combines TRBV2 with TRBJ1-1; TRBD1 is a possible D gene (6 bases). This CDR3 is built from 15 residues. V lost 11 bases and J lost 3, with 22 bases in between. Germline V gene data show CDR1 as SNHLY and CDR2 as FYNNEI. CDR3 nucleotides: TGTGCCGGAACGCCGGGGGGCGAAGGGGACACTGAAGCTTTCTTT. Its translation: CAGTPGGEGDTEAFF.

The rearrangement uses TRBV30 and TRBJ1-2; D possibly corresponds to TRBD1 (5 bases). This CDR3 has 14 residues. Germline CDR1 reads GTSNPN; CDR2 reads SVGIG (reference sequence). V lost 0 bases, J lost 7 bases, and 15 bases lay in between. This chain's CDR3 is CAWSVVQGLVGYTF. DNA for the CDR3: TGTGCCTGGAGTGTAGTCCAGGGTTTGGTTGGCTACACCTTC.